Listed below are T cell receptor beta chains from one sample, sequenced in a study of cytotoxic CD8 clonotypes in ibrutinib-treated CLL. TCRdb keeps only in-frame clones here, not all; method: immunoSEQ multiplex PCR. This table holds around 200,000 clones, nearly 80% found once. The sequenced sample was PBMCs, obtained after 12 months of ibrutinib treatment. These receptors originate from a human donor with chronic lymphocytic leukemia. Both conserved end residues are part of each CDR3. Each record gives: J gene, D gene, clone size, V gene, CDR3 protein, CDR3 DNA. D genes are given only for firm matches. Size values are once, few and many counts, or a class for expanded clones, and some rows have none.

j_call: TRBJ2-1; d_call: TRBD2; clone_size: -; v_call: TRBV2; cdr3_aa: CASRRTSGSLGEQFF; cdr3_nt: TGTGCCAGCAGAAGGACTAGCGGGAGTCTGGGTGAGCAGTTCTTC
j_call: TRBJ2-2; d_call: TRBD2; clone_size: -; v_call: TRBV6-5; cdr3_aa: CASSYSLAGTGELFF; cdr3_nt: TGTGCCAGCAGTTACAGTCTAGCGGGCACCGGGGAGCTGTTTTTT
j_call: TRBJ1-3; d_call: -; clone_size: -; v_call: TRBV5-1; cdr3_aa: CASSHGNSGNTIYF; cdr3_nt: TGCGCCAGCAGCCATGGGAACTCTGGAAACACCATATATTTT
j_call: TRBJ2-3; d_call: -; clone_size: -; v_call: TRBV7-8; cdr3_aa: CASSFGLRDTQYF; cdr3_nt: TGTGCCAGCAGCTTTGGTTTGCGGGATACGCAGTATTTT
j_call: TRBJ2-1; d_call: TRBD2; clone_size: -; v_call: TRBV7-9; cdr3_aa: CASSLAGGRGEQFF; cdr3_nt: TGTGCCAGCAGTTTGGCGGGAGGAAGAGGTGAGCAGTTCTTC
j_call: TRBJ2-4; d_call: -; clone_size: -; v_call: TRBV19; cdr3_aa: CASSMRGLAAKNIQYF; cdr3_nt: TGTGCCAGTAGTATGAGAGGATTAGCGGCCAAAAACATTCAGTACTTC
j_call: TRBJ2-1; d_call: TRBD2; clone_size: -; v_call: TRBV28; cdr3_aa: CASSLTYRLAGYNEQFF; cdr3_nt: TGTGCCAGCAGTTTAACCTATCGACTAGCGGGTTACAATGAGCAGTTCTTC
j_call: TRBJ1-5; d_call: -; clone_size: -; v_call: TRBV18; cdr3_aa: CASSPETKQPQHF; cdr3_nt: TGTGCCAGCTCACCCGAGACCAAACAGCCCCAGCATTTT
j_call: TRBJ2-2; d_call: -; clone_size: -; v_call: TRBV5-1; cdr3_aa: CASSWLASGELFF; cdr3_nt: TGCGCCAGCAGCTGGCTAGCATCCGGGGAGCTGTTTTTT
j_call: TRBJ1-2; d_call: -; clone_size: -; v_call: TRBV5-1; cdr3_aa: CASSKRGRNYGYTF; cdr3_nt: TGCGCCAGCAGCAAACGGGGACGGAACTATGGCTACACCTTC
j_call: TRBJ1-4; d_call: -; clone_size: few; v_call: TRBV11-3; cdr3_aa: CASRGNEKLFF; cdr3_nt: TGTGCCAGCAGAGGAAATGAAAAACTGTTTTTT
j_call: TRBJ1-1; d_call: TRBD1; clone_size: -; v_call: TRBV10-3; cdr3_aa: CATQGGQGNTEAFF; cdr3_nt: TGTGCCACCCAGGGGGGACAGGGCAACACTGAAGCTTTCTTT
j_call: TRBJ1-2; d_call: -; clone_size: few; v_call: TRBV5-8; cdr3_aa: CASSRQANYGYTF; cdr3_nt: TGTGCCAGCAGCCGACAGGCAAACTATGGCTACACCTTC
j_call: TRBJ2-7; d_call: -; clone_size: -; v_call: TRBV6-1; cdr3_aa: CASSPAYVGEQYF; cdr3_nt: TGTGCCAGCAGCCCGGCTTACGTGGGGGAGCAGTACTTC
j_call: TRBJ2-2; d_call: -; clone_size: few; v_call: TRBV10-3; cdr3_aa: CAISESRLLKNTGELFF; cdr3_nt: TGTGCCATCAGTGAGTCAAGGCTGCTCAAGAACACCGGGGAGCTGTTTTTT
j_call: TRBJ2-1; d_call: TRBD1; clone_size: -; v_call: TRBV14; cdr3_aa: CASSRGGDRGYNEQFF; cdr3_nt: TGTGCCAGCAGCCGAGGAGGGGACAGGGGCTACAATGAGCAGTTCTTC
j_call: TRBJ1-2; d_call: -; clone_size: -; v_call: TRBV7-9; cdr3_aa: CASSSPLGRNYGYTF; cdr3_nt: TGTGCCAGCAGCTCCCCCTTGGGGCGGAACTATGGCTACACCTTC
j_call: TRBJ2-6; d_call: TRBD1; clone_size: -; v_call: TRBV18; cdr3_aa: CASSPLRDRGSSGANVLTF; cdr3_nt: TGTGCCAGCTCACCACTCCGGGACAGGGGATCCTCTGGGGCCAACGTCCTGACTTTC
j_call: TRBJ2-7; d_call: TRBD1; clone_size: -; v_call: TRBV7-9; cdr3_aa: CASSPTPSGQEYF; cdr3_nt: TGTGCCAGCAGCCCGACCCCATCGGGACAGGAGTACTTC
j_call: TRBJ2-4; d_call: TRBD2; clone_size: once; v_call: TRBV2; cdr3_aa: CASSEYLAGKNIQYF; cdr3_nt: TGTGCCAGCAGTGAGTACCTAGCGGGGAAAAACATTCAGTACTTC
j_call: TRBJ1-3; d_call: -; clone_size: -; v_call: TRBV11-2; cdr3_aa: CASSPGLGSTIYF; cdr3_nt: TGTGCCAGCAGCCCGGGCCTCGGAAGCACCATATATTTT
j_call: TRBJ2-7; d_call: TRBD1; clone_size: few; v_call: TRBV7-9; cdr3_aa: CASSPTGIEQYF; cdr3_nt: TGTGCCAGCAGCCCGACAGGGATCGAGCAGTACTTC
j_call: TRBJ2-7; d_call: -; clone_size: -; v_call: TRBV19; cdr3_aa: CASSMGRTTTYEQYF; cdr3_nt: TGTGCCAGTAGTATGGGCAGGACTACCACCTACGAGCAGTACTTC
j_call: TRBJ1-2; d_call: -; clone_size: -; v_call: TRBV5-1; cdr3_aa: CASSLAGGTGRYGYTF; cdr3_nt: TGCGCCAGCAGCTTGGCTGGGGGTACGGGCCGCTATGGCTACACCTTC
j_call: TRBJ2-7; d_call: -; clone_size: -; v_call: TRBV5-1; cdr3_aa: CASSWLEGAGKYEQYF; cdr3_nt: TGCGCCAGCAGCTGGCTGGAGGGAGCCGGGAAATACGAGCAGTACTTC
j_call: TRBJ2-7; d_call: -; clone_size: -; v_call: TRBV7-9; cdr3_aa: CASSPRDFSYEQYF; cdr3_nt: TGTGCCAGCAGCCCCCGGGACTTCTCCTACGAGCAGTACTTC
j_call: TRBJ2-1; d_call: TRBD2; clone_size: -; v_call: TRBV5-6; cdr3_aa: CASSLAGGLGAGLFF; cdr3_nt: TGTGCCAGCAGCTTGGCCGGGGGACTAGGGGCAGGCCTGTTCTTC
j_call: TRBJ2-4; d_call: -; clone_size: -; v_call: TRBV27; cdr3_aa: CASARPGGLAKNIQYF; cdr3_nt: TGTGCCAGCGCCCGCCCTGGGGGGCTAGCCAAAAACATTCAGTACTTC
j_call: TRBJ2-1; d_call: TRBD1; clone_size: -; v_call: TRBV10-3; cdr3_aa: CAPRHRGTYNEQFF; cdr3_nt: TGTGCCCCCCGGCACAGGGGGACCTACAATGAGCAGTTCTTC
j_call: TRBJ1-5; d_call: -; clone_size: many; v_call: TRBV10-3; cdr3_aa: CAIREFESQPQHF; cdr3_nt: TGTGCCATCAGGGAATTCGAGAGCCAGCCCCAGCATTTT
j_call: TRBJ2-7; d_call: TRBD2; clone_size: -; v_call: TRBV28; cdr3_aa: CASTDSGRPYEQYF; cdr3_nt: TGTGCCAGCACGGATAGCGGGAGACCCTACGAGCAGTACTTC
j_call: TRBJ2-1; d_call: TRBD2; clone_size: -; v_call: TRBV5-1; cdr3_aa: CASSLVASGSNEQFF; cdr3_nt: TGCGCCAGCAGCTTGGTCGCTAGCGGGAGCAATGAGCAGTTCTTC
j_call: TRBJ2-2; d_call: -; clone_size: -; v_call: TRBV15; cdr3_aa: CATSRAGVAGELFF; cdr3_nt: TGTGCCACCAGCAGAGCAGGAGTGGCCGGGGAGCTGTTTTTT
j_call: TRBJ2-5; d_call: -; clone_size: few; v_call: TRBV5-1; cdr3_aa: CASSLGDYQETQYF; cdr3_nt: TGCGCCAGCAGCCTAGGGGACTACCAAGAGACCCAGTACTTC
j_call: TRBJ2-7; d_call: TRBD1; clone_size: -; v_call: TRBV27; cdr3_aa: CASSSDRVGKYEQYF; cdr3_nt: TGTGCCAGCAGTTCGGACAGGGTGGGAAAATACGAGCAGTACTTC
j_call: TRBJ1-2; d_call: TRBD1; clone_size: -; v_call: TRBV6-1; cdr3_aa: CASSVGATGVYGYTF; cdr3_nt: TGTGCCAGCAGCGTGGGGGCGACAGGGGTCTATGGCTACACCTTC
j_call: TRBJ1-1; d_call: -; clone_size: few; v_call: TRBV5-1; cdr3_aa: CASSLASNTEAFF; cdr3_nt: TGCGCCAGCAGCTTGGCCTCTAACACTGAAGCTTTCTTT
j_call: TRBJ2-7; d_call: -; clone_size: -; v_call: TRBV27; cdr3_aa: CASSLSGEQYF; cdr3_nt: TGTGCCAGCAGTTTATCGGGCGAGCAGTACTTC
j_call: TRBJ1-1; d_call: -; clone_size: -; v_call: TRBV5-1; cdr3_aa: CASRFSMGNTEAFF; cdr3_nt: TGCGCCAGCAGGTTTTCTATGGGGAACACTGAAGCTTTCTTT
j_call: TRBJ2-3; d_call: TRBD2; clone_size: -; v_call: TRBV30; cdr3_aa: CAWSEAVTSGGLTDTQYF; cdr3_nt: TGTGCCTGGAGTGAGGCTGTGACTAGCGGGGGACTCACAGATACGCAGTATTTT
j_call: TRBJ1-5; d_call: TRBD1; clone_size: -; v_call: TRBV30; cdr3_aa: CAWSVQGDQPQHF; cdr3_nt: TGTGCCTGGAGTGTACAGGGGGATCAGCCCCAGCATTTT
j_call: TRBJ2-3; d_call: TRBD1; clone_size: -; v_call: TRBV25-1; cdr3_aa: CASSGDRGDTQYF; cdr3_nt: TGTGCCAGCAGTGGGGACAGGGGAGATACGCAGTATTTT
j_call: TRBJ1-2; d_call: TRBD1; clone_size: few; v_call: TRBV9; cdr3_aa: CASRTGTGGQGYTF; cdr3_nt: TGTGCCAGCAGAACCGGGACAGGGGGGCAAGGCTACACCTTC
j_call: TRBJ1-1; d_call: TRBD1; clone_size: -; v_call: TRBV6-5; cdr3_aa: CASSYSFDRGLTEAFF; cdr3_nt: TGTGCCAGCAGTTACTCGTTTGACAGGGGGCTCACTGAAGCTTTCTTT
j_call: TRBJ2-3; d_call: -; clone_size: -; v_call: TRBV5-4; cdr3_aa: CASSIDEDTQYF; cdr3_nt: TGTGCCAGCAGCATCGACGAGGATACGCAGTATTTT
j_call: TRBJ1-6; d_call: -; clone_size: -; v_call: TRBV10-3; cdr3_aa: CAISGTRDNSPLHF; cdr3_nt: TGTGCCATCAGTGGGACGAGAGATAATTCACCCCTCCACTTT
j_call: TRBJ2-2; d_call: -; clone_size: -; v_call: TRBV19; cdr3_aa: CASSIGFPPNTGELFF; cdr3_nt: TGTGCCAGTAGTATCGGCTTTCCTCCGAACACCGGGGAGCTGTTTTTT
j_call: TRBJ2-2; d_call: -; clone_size: -; v_call: TRBV18; cdr3_aa: CASSPNDGGAVGELFF; cdr3_nt: TGTGCCAGCTCACCGAACGATGGGGGGGCCGTCGGGGAGCTGTTTTTT
j_call: TRBJ2-3; d_call: TRBD2; clone_size: -; v_call: TRBV5-6; cdr3_aa: CASSPRTSGADTQYF; cdr3_nt: TGTGCCAGCAGCCCCCGGACTAGCGGGGCCGATACGCAGTATTTT
j_call: TRBJ2-1; d_call: -; clone_size: -; v_call: TRBV11-2; cdr3_aa: CASSLRAGSYNEQFF; cdr3_nt: TGTGCCAGCAGCCTTAGGGCAGGGTCCTACAATGAGCAGTTCTTC
j_call: TRBJ2-3; d_call: -; clone_size: few; v_call: TRBV9; cdr3_aa: CASSVEGHSSTDTQYF; cdr3_nt: TGTGCCAGCAGCGTAGAGGGACACTCAAGCACAGATACGCAGTATTTT